This T cell receptor beta chain emerged from a study of cytotoxic CD8 clonotypes in ibrutinib-treated CLL. To note about this clone: The antigen is unknown.

This CDR3 has 14 residues. After removal of 5 bases from V and 7 bases from J, the junction contained 7 bases not matched to a gene. In germline, CDR1 is SGHAT, CDR2 FQDESV (reference sequence). Study-level results: Sustained-remission and progressing patients were not sampled at matched times. Clonotypes that were public were uncommon, and they contracted or stayed stable on treatment.

Frozen PBMC stocks contributed approximately 1.9 micrograms of genomic DNA to the TCR beta libraries. The table came from immunoSEQ multiplex PCR; TCRdb's copy has only in-frame clones and leaves some out. The repertoire holds around 150,000 clones, with 88% as singletons. The material sequenced was PBMCs, taken at disease progression, from a patient treated with ibrutinib. The chain links TRBV11-1 to TRBJ2-1; the match to TRBD1 covers 8 bases. The sequence came from a human donor with chronic lymphocytic leukemia. In DNA form, the CDR3 reads TGTGCCAGCAGCCTCACCCGGACAGGGAATGAGCAGTTCTTC. As protein: CASSLTRTGNEQFF.